Listed here are 20 T cell receptor beta chains from one sample, sequenced in a study of blood T cell repertoires in COVID-19. Using immunoSEQ multiplex PCR, the repertoire was profiled, and TCRdb retains in-frame clones only, with some absent. The sample carries about 300,000 clones, about 91% recorded once. The sample consisted of peripheral blood. All receptors derive from a young woman with COVID-19, enrolled during active disease.

The V and J genes are TRBV20-1 and TRBJ2-5, with D perhaps matching TRBD1 (5 bases). The CDR3 is 11 amino acids. Germline CDR1 and CDR2: DFQATT and SNEGSKA (reference sequence). V was trimmed by 3 bases and J by 13 bases, leaving 15 bases between them. CDR3 loop: CSASPGIDMYF. CDR3 DNA sequence: TGCAGTGCTAGCCCAGGGATAGACATGTACTTC.

The V gene is TRBV5-4, the J gene TRBJ1-4, with 7 positions matching TRBD1. The germline gives CDR1 SGHNT, CDR2 YYREEE (reference sequence). The CDR3 contains 14 residues. The ends lost 3 bases at V and 10 bases at J; junction bases unmatched: 9. CDR3 in amino acids: CASSSDREGRKLFF. DNA of the CDR3: TGTGCCAGCAGCTCCGACAGGGAAGGACGAAAACTGTTTTTT.

This clone was found a few times. The V gene is TRBV5-1, the J gene TRBJ2-1; D may be TRBD1 (5 bases). The CDR3 spans 16 residues. Looked up from germline, CDR1 is SGHRS and CDR2 is YFSETQ. Trimming pared 4 bases from V and 0 bases from J, leaving 14 bases between. CDR3 nucleotides: TGCGCCAGCAGCCGGGCCACAGGAGACTCCTACAATGAGCAGTTCTTC. This sequence encodes CASSRATGDSYNEQFF. The whole variable domain, remainder taken from reference TRBV5-1 and TRBJ2-1, is KAGVTQTPRYLIKTRGQQVTLSCSPISGHRSVSWYQQTPGQGLQFLFEYFSETQRNKGNFPGRFSGRQFSNSRSEMNVSTLELGDSALYLCASSRATGDSYNEQFFGPGTRLTVL.

The V gene is TRBV3-1 (or the pseudogene TRBV3-2), the J gene TRBJ1-2, with 10 bases aligning to TRBD1. The CDR3 spans 15 residues. Germline-derived CDR1 and CDR2 are LGHDT and YNNKEL (reference sequence). J lost 6 bases, V lost 7 bases, and 11 bases had no gene match. CDR3 amino acids: CASKYGTGTGDGYTF. The CDR3 region has the DNA TGTGCCAGCAAGTATGGGACCGGGACAGGGGATGGCTACACCTTC.

The genes are TRBV5-1 and TRBJ1-2; D unclear. The CDR3 contains 12 residues. Trimming shortened V by 4 bases and J by 4 bases, and 8 bases separated the two germline ends. Germline values: CDR1 SGHRS, CDR2 YFSETQ. Here the CDR3 reads CASSPDTYGYTF. The CDR3 DNA sequence: TGCGCCAGCAGCCCTGACACCTATGGCTACACCTTC.

The chain recombines TRBV5-1 with TRBJ2-2; 13 nucleotides line up with TRBD2. The junction had 10 bases not matched to a gene; V was cut back by 4 bases and J by 1 base. Germline values: CDR1 SGHRS, CDR2 YFSETQ. CDR3 length equals 19 residues. Here the CDR3 DNA reads TGCGCCAGCAGCCCGACGGTGGGACTAGCGGGGAAGAACACCGGGGAGCTGTTTTTT. Its protein product is CASSPTVGLAGKNTGELFF. The whole variable domain, remainder taken from reference TRBV5-1 and TRBJ2-2, is KAGVTQTPRYLIKTRGQQVTLSCSPISGHRSVSWYQQTPGQGLQFLFEYFSETQRNKGNFPGRFSGRQFSNSRSEMNVSTLELGDSALYLCASSPTVGLAGKNTGELFFGEGSRLTVL.

This clone has a single count. The genes are TRBV7-9 and TRBJ2-1, with a tentative D call TRBD2 (5 bases). From germline, CDR1 is SEHNR and CDR2 FQNEAQ (reference sequence). V lost 1 base and J 10 bases, leaving 11 bases between the germline ends. The CDR3 covers 13 residues. CDR3 sequence (DNA): TGTGCCAGCAGCTTAGAGGCGGGTTGGGAGCAGTTCTTC. It is translated as CASSLEAGWEQFF.

This clone was seen a single time. The CDR3 nucleotides are TGTGCCAGCAGTGAAGGTAATCGGGGCTATGGCTACACCTTC. This translates into CASSEGNRGYGYTF. This rearrangement joins TRBV2 to TRBJ1-2; D is uncertain. The V and J ends lost 1 base and 4 bases respectively, with 10 bases between them. Germline V gene lookup returns CDR1 SNHLY and CDR2 FYNNEI. The CDR3 extends over 14 amino acids.

The rearrangement joins TRBV6-5 to TRBJ1-6; D is unresolved. Germline CDR1 reads MNHEY; CDR2 reads SVGAGI. The CDR3 extends over 12 amino acids. Trimming stripped 6 bases from V and 3 bases from J, with 3 bases between. CDR3 in amino acids: CASSLYNSPLHF. The CDR3 coding sequence is TGTGCCAGCAGCCTCTATAATTCACCCCTCCACTTT.

This chain uses TRBV6-5 with TRBJ2-3; 11 bases line up with TRBD2. CDR1 and CDR2 (germline): MNHEY, SVGAGI. The CDR3 extends over 15 amino acids. J was trimmed by 6 bases and V by 2 bases; bases with no gene match: 4. CDR3 loop: CASSYVAGGADTQYF. Here the CDR3 DNA reads TGTGCCAGCAGTTACGTAGCGGGGGGGGCGGATACGCAGTATTTT.

This chain connects TRBV2 to TRBJ1-2; 9 bases agree with TRBD1. Trimming at V came to 8 bases and at J to 4 bases, leaving 8 bases not matched to a gene. The germline gives CDR1 SNHLY, CDR2 FYNNEI. This CDR3 comprises 14 residues. The CDR3 loop reads CASALQGAPYGYTF. Written as DNA, the CDR3 is TGTGCCAGCGCATTACAGGGGGCTCCCTATGGCTACACCTTC.

This sequence joins TRBV18 and TRBJ1-5, with D hard to call. Germline values: CDR1 KGHSH, CDR2 LQKENI. The length of the CDR3 is 14 residues. Trimming took off 2 bases at V and 1 base at J, with 6 bases between the two ends. The CDR3 nucleotides read TGTGCCAGCTCACCATCTAAAAGCAATCAGCCCCAGCATTTT. Translation gives CASSPSKSNQPQHF.

The chain combines TRBV20-1 with TRBJ2-1, with TRBD1 identical over 7 bases. This CDR3 contains 11 residues. The germline V gene encodes CDR1 DFQATT and CDR2 SNEGSKA (reference sequence). The J segment lost 15 bases and the V segment lost 3 bases, leaving 8 bases of the junction unmatched. CDR3 bases: TGCAGTGCTAGGGAAGACAGGGAAGCGTTCTTC. Its translation: CSAREDREAFF.

The V and J genes are TRBV9 and TRBJ2-3, with 11 positions matching TRBD2. CDR1 is SGDLS, CDR2 YYNGEE, per germline. The CDR3 is 17 residues long. The trim removed 2 bases at V and 4 bases at J, leaving 9 bases unmatched. This chain's CDR3 is CASSVSGGAGFADTQYF. CDR3 nucleotides: TGTGCCAGCAGCGTTAGCGGGGGGGCCGGTTTCGCAGATACGCAGTATTTT.

V gene TRBV5-1 combines with J gene TRBJ1-1; D call uncertain. Per the germline V gene, CDR1 is SGHRS and CDR2 is YFSETQ. The V gene lost 4 bases and the J gene lost 1 base, with 14 bases spanning the gap. The CDR3 consists of 15 residues. The CDR3 bases are TGCGCCAGCAGCACTTATATCAGAGGGAACACTGAAGCTTTCTTT. Translation gives CASSTYIRGNTEAFF.

CDR3 amino acids: CASSQVAGVAGETQYF. The CDR3 DNA is TGCGCCAGCAGCCAAGTAGCGGGGGTCGCAGGGGAGACCCAGTACTTC. This rearrangement joins TRBV4-1 to TRBJ2-5; 9 nucleotides match TRBD2. V shed 1 base and J 5 bases; nucleotides not matched to a gene: 8. The CDR3 loop spans 16 amino acids. Per germline, CDR1 MGHRA and CDR2 YSYEKL.

This chain links TRBV5-4 with TRBJ2-1; D is unclear. V lost 0 bases and J lost 10, with 8 bases in between. The germline V gene encodes CDR1 SGHNT and CDR2 YYREEE (reference sequence). The CDR3 is 12 amino acids. The CDR3 nucleotides read TGTGCCAGCAGCTTGGTAGCAGCCGAGCAGTTCTTC. Amino acid sequence: CASSLVAAEQFF.

J is TRBJ1-5 and V is TRBV19; TRBD1 matches 8 bases. Looked up from germline, CDR1 is LNHDA and CDR2 is SQIVND (reference sequence). CDR3 length equals 16 residues. J lost 3 bases, V lost 3 bases, and 7 bases had no gene match. CDR3 nucleotide sequence: TGTGCCAGTAGTATTAGGGGGCAGGGGGCCAATCAGCCCCAGCATTTT. Translated: CASSIRGQGANQPQHF.

The chain has TRBV6-5 and TRBJ2-7, with unresolved D. V was trimmed by 7 bases and J by 3 bases, leaving 16 bases between them. The CDR3 contains 14 residues. From germline, CDR1 is MNHEY and CDR2 SVGAGI. The CDR3 nucleotides read TGTGCCAGCATGCGGTTCGGCCAAAACTACGAGCAGTACTTC. Its translation: CASMRFGQNYEQYF.

The chain is built from TRBV7-2 and TRBJ2-7, with 14 positions matching TRBD2. The junction had 6 bases not matched to a gene; V was cut back by 5 bases and J by 0 bases. The CDR3 totals 17 residues. In germline, CDR1 is SGHTA, CDR2 FQGNSA. The CDR3 region has the DNA TGTGCCAGCAGCCCGACTAGCGGGGGGGTATACTCCTACGAGCAGTACTTC. It encodes CASSPTSGGVYSYEQYF.